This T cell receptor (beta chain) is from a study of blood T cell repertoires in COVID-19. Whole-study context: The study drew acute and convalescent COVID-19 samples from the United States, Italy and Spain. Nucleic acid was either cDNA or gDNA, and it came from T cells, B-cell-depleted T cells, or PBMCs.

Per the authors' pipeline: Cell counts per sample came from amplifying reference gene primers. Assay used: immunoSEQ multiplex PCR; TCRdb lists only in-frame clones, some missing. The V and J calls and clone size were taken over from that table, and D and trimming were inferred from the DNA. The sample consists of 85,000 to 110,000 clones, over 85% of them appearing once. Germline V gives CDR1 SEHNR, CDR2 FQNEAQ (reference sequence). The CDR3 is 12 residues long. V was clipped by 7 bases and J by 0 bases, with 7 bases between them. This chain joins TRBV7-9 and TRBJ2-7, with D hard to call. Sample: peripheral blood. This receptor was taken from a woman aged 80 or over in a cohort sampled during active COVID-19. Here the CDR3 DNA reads TGTGCCAGCAACGGCGGCTCCTACGAGCAGTACTTC. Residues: CASNGGSYEQYF.